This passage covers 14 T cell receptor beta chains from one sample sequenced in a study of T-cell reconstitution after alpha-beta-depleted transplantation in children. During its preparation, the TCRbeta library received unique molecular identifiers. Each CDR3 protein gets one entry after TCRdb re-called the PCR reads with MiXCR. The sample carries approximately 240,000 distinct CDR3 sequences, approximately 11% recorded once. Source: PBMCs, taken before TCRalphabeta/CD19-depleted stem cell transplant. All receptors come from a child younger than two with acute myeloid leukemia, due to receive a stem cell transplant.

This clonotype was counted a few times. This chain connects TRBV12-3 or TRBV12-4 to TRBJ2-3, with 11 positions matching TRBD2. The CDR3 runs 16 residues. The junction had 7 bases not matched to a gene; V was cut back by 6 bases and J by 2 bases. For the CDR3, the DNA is TGTGCCAGCAGATTTAGCGGGGGGGCTTACACAGATACGCAGTATTTT. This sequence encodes CASRFSGGAYTDTQYF.

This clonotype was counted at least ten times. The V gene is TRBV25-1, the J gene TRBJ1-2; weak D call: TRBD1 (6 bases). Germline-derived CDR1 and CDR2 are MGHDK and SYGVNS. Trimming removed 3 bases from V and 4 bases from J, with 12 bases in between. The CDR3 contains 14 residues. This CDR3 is CASSDVGAVYGYTF. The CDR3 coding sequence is TGTGCCAGCAGTGATGTGGGGGCTGTCTATGGCTACACCTTC.

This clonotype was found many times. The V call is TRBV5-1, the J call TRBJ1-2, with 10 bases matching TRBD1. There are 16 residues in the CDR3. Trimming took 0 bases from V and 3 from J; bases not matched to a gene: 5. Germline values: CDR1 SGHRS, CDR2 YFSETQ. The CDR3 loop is CASSLATGQGYYGYTF. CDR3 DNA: TGCGCCAGCAGCTTGGCCACGGGACAGGGGTACTATGGCTACACCTTC. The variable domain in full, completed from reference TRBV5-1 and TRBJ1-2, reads KAGVTQTPRYLIKTRGQQVTLSCSPISGHRSVSWYQQTPGQGLQFLFEYFSETQRNKGNFPGRFSGRQFSNSRSEMNVSTLELGDSALYLCASSLATGQGYYGYTFGSGTRLTVV.

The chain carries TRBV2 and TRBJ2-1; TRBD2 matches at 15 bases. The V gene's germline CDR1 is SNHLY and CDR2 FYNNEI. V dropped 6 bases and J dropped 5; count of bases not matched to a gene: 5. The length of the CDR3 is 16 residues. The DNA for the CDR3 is TGTGCCAGCAGCATCGGACTAGCGGGGGGGGACAATGAGCAGTTCTTC. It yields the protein CASSIGLAGGDNEQFF.

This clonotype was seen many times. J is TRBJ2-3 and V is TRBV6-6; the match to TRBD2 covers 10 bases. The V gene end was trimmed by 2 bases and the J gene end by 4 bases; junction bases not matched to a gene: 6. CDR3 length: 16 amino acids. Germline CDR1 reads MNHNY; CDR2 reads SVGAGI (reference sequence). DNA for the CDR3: TGTGCCAGCAGTTACGAGGCTAGCGGGGGTGCAGATACGCAGTATTTT. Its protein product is CASSYEASGGADTQYF.

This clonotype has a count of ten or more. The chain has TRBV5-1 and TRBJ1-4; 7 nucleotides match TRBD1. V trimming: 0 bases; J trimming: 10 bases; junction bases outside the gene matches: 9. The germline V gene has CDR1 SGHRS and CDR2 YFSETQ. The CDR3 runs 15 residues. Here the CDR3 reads CASSLEGGVQRKLFF. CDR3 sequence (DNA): TGCGCCAGCAGCTTGGAAGGGGGCGTACAAAGAAAACTGTTTTTT.

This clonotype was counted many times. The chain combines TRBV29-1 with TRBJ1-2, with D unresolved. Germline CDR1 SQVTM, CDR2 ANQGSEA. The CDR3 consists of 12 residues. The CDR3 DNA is TGCGGAACAATGGGCTATAACTATGGCTACACCTTC. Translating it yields CGTMGYNYGYTF.

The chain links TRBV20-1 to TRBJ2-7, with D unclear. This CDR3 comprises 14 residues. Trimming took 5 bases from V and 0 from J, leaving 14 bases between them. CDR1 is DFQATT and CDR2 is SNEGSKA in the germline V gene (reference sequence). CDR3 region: CSAGIRLRSYEQYF. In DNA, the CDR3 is TGCAGTGCTGGAATTAGACTTCGCTCCTACGAGCAGTACTTC.

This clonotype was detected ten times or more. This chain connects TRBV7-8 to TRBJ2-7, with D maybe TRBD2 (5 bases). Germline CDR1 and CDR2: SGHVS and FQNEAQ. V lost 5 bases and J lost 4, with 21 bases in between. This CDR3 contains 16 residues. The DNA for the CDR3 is TGTGCCAGCAGCCCAAGGACTGGAACCTTGTTTTACGAGCAGTACTTC. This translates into CASSPRTGTLFYEQYF.

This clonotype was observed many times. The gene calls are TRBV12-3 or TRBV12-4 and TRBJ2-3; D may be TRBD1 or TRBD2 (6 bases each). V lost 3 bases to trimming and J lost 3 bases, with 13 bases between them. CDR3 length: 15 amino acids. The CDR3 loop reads CASSLSGAGTDTQYF. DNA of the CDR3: TGTGCCAGCAGTTTGTCGGGGGCTGGGACAGATACGCAGTATTTT.

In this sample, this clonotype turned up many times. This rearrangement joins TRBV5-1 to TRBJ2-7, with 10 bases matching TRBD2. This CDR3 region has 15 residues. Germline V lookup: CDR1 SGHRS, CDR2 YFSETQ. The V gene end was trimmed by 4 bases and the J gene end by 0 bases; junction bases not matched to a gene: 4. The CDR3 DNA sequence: TGCGCCAGCAGCACTAGCGGGGAGAGCTCCTACGAGCAGTACTTC. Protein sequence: CASSTSGESSYEQYF.

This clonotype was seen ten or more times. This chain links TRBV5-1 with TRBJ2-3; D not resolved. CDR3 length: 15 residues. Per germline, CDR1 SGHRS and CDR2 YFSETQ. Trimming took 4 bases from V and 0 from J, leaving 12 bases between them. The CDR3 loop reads CASSPLLLSTDTQYF. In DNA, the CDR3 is TGCGCCAGCAGCCCGCTCCTGCTTAGCACAGATACGCAGTATTTT. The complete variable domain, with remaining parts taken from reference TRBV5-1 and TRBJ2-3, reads KAGVTQTPRYLIKTRGQQVTLSCSPISGHRSVSWYQQTPGQGLQFLFEYFSETQRNKGNFPGRFSGRQFSNSRSEMNVSTLELGDSALYLCASSPLLLSTDTQYFGPGTRLTVL.

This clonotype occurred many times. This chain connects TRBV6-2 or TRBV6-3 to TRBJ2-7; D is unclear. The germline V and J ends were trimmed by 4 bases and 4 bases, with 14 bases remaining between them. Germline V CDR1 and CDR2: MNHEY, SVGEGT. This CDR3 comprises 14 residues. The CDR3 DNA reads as TGTGCCAGCAGTTTGGATCAGATCGGTTACGAGCAGTACTTC. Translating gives CASSLDQIGYEQYF.

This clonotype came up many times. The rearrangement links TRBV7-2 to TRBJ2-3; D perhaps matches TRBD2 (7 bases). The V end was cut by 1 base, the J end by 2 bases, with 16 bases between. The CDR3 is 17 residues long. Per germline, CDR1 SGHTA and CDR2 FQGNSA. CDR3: CASSLVWRGPNTDTQYF. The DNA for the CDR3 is TGTGCCAGCAGCTTAGTTTGGCGGGGGCCAAACACAGATACGCAGTATTTT.